A selection of T cell receptor beta chains follows, all from one sample in a study of blood T cell repertoires in COVID-19. Data came from immunoSEQ multiplex PCR; TCRdb stores just in-frame clones and leaves some out. Counted here are some 100,000 clones, roughly 86% occurring once; the ten biggest clones make up around 6%. The sample comprised peripheral blood. These receptors were collected from a woman aged 55-75 years with acute or convalescent COVID-19. CDR3s include the opening cysteine and the closing phenylalanine or tryptophan. D genes are given only for firm matches. Some rows have no size entry. The others give once, few or many, or a class for an expanded clone.

abundance | j_gene | v_gene | d_gene | CDR3aa | CDR3nt
- | TRBJ1-3 | TRBV11-2 | - | CASSLGTAGNTIYF | TGTGCCAGCAGCTTAGGGACAGCTGGAAACACCATATATTTT
- | TRBJ1-3 | TRBV11-2 | TRBD1 | CASSYTGDSGNTIYF | TGTGCCAGCAGTTATACAGGGGACTCTGGAAACACCATATATTTT
- | TRBJ2-1 | TRBV5-1 | TRBD2 | CASSGLAGSGSEQFF | TGCGCCAGCTCGGGACTAGCGGGGTCAGGGAGTGAGCAGTTCTTC
- | TRBJ2-7 | TRBV5-1 | TRBD1 | CASSLGGTETYEQYF | TGCGCCAGCAGCTTGGGGGGGACAGAAACCTACGAGCAGTACTTC
- | TRBJ2-7 | TRBV28 | TRBD2 | CASSWGGAGDGEQYF | TGTGCCAGCAGTTGGGGCGGAGCGGGAGATGGGGAGCAGTACTTC
- | TRBJ1-5 | TRBV2 | - | CASRGQGNQPQHF | TGTGCCAGCAGGGGGCAGGGGAATCAGCCCCAGCATTTT
- | TRBJ2-5 | TRBV4-1 | - | CASSREVGTQYF | TGCGCCAGCAGCCGAGAGGTCGGGACCCAGTACTTC
- | TRBJ2-1 | TRBV5-1 | TRBD2 | CASTSPSGRRGSYNEQFF | TGCGCCAGCACCAGCCCTAGCGGGAGAAGGGGCTCCTACAATGAGCAGTTCTTC
- | TRBJ2-1 | TRBV19 | TRBD1 | CASSTTGTGLQAEQFF | TGTGCCAGTAGTACAACCGGGACAGGTCTCCAAGCAGAGCAGTTCTTC
few | TRBJ2-7 | TRBV10-3 | TRBD2 | CAISPKAGGSEQYF | TGTGCCATCAGTCCCAAAGCGGGAGGAAGCGAGCAGTACTTC
- | TRBJ1-3 | TRBV6-6 | - | CASRQSSGNTIYF | TGTGCCAGCAGACAGAGCTCTGGAAACACCATATATTTT
- | TRBJ2-5 | TRBV7-8 | - | CASSLITGSETQYF | TGTGCCAGCAGCTTAATCACAGGGTCGGAGACCCAGTACTTC
once | TRBJ2-1 | TRBV7-9 | TRBD2 | CASSTSGSSYNEQFF | TGTGCCAGCAGCACTAGCGGCAGCTCCTACAATGAGCAGTTCTTC
few | TRBJ1-1 | TRBV7-9 | - | CASSPSGANTEAFF | TGTGCCAGCAGCCCGTCGGGAGCGAACACTGAAGCTTTCTTT
- | TRBJ1-1 | TRBV3-1/TRBV3-2 | - | CASSLSAAMNTEAFF | TGTGCCAGCAGCCTCTCGGCGGCCATGAACACTGAAGCTTTCTTT
- | TRBJ1-2 | TRBV24-1 | - | CATSDPRGGTDGYTF | TGTGCCACCAGTGACCCACGGGGAGGGACTGATGGCTACACCTTC
once | TRBJ2-4 | TRBV7-8 | - | CASSGSGTGHIQYF | TGTGCCAGCAGCGGTTCCGGGACTGGCCACATTCAGTACTTC
- | TRBJ2-1 | TRBV30 | - | CAWSVLNEQFF | TGTGCCTGGAGTGTACTCAATGAGCAGTTCTTC